Below are 3 T cell receptor beta chains sequenced from a single sample in a study of CD8 T cells in ankylosing spondylitis. A single record per CDR3 protein comes from TCRdb applying MiXCR to the 5' RACE reads. The profile covers about 250,000 distinct CDR3 sequences, with about a sixth appearing a single time and around 33% taken by the ten largest. Sequencing used blood, either unsorted or a sorted T cell fraction (not recorded which). The receptors were gathered from a male donor with ankylosing spondylitis or in good health (not recorded which).

This rearrangement joins TRBV7-8 to TRBJ2-7, with D possibly being TRBD2 (5 bases). The CDR3 has 17 residues. Germline lookup yields CDR1 SGHVS and CDR2 FQNEAQ. The V and J ends lost 1 base and 4 bases respectively, with 20 bases between them. The CDR3 sequence: CASSLGPPTGGYYEQYF. The CDR3 coding sequence is TGTGCCAGCAGCTTAGGACCCCCGACCGGCGGGTATTACGAGCAGTACTTC.

V is TRBV7-9 and J is TRBJ2-7, with 13 bases identical to TRBD2. The germline CDR1 and CDR2 sequences are SEHNR and FQNEAQ (reference sequence). Germline trimming cut 4 bases from V and 4 bases from J; bases unmatched to any gene: 4. The CDR3 loop spans 15 amino acids. Here the CDR3 DNA reads TGTGCCAGCAGCTCGCCGGGACTAGCGGGATACGAGCAGTACTTC. This gives the protein CASSSPGLAGYEQYF.

This clonotype was picked up a small number of times. The chain employs TRBV20-1 and TRBJ1-3, with 9 bases lining up with TRBD1. Germline V gene lookup returns CDR1 DFQATT and CDR2 SNEGSKA (reference sequence). Germline trimming cut 0 bases from V and 3 bases from J; bases unmatched to any gene: 3. There are 15 residues in the CDR3. The CDR3 DNA follows: TGCAGTGCTAGAGAGGGACAGGGCCTTGGAAACACCATATATTTT. Protein sequence: CSAREGQGLGNTIYF.